The clone carrying this T cell receptor (beta chain) was seen a single time. This sample was included in a study of blood T cell repertoires in COVID-19. Looking at the study overall: From T cells, B-cell-depleted T cells, or PBMCs came the material, which was cDNA or gDNA.

Data came from immunoSEQ multiplex PCR; TCRdb stores just in-frame clones and leaves some out. The table has about 230,000 clones, about 84% seen once. The CDR3 is made up of 14 amino acids. Looked up from germline, CDR1 is ENHRY and CDR2 is SYGVKD. The germline V and J ends were trimmed by 2 bases and 1 base, with 8 bases remaining between them. The TCR originated in a woman of 80 years or more with acute or convalescent COVID-19. The sample comprised peripheral blood. The chain is built from TRBV10-3 and TRBJ1-1; D may be TRBD1 (5 bases). CDR3 nucleotides: TGTGCCATCAGTGAGGGGGGGTCGAACACTGAAGCTTTCTTT. Translation: CAISEGGSNTEAFF.